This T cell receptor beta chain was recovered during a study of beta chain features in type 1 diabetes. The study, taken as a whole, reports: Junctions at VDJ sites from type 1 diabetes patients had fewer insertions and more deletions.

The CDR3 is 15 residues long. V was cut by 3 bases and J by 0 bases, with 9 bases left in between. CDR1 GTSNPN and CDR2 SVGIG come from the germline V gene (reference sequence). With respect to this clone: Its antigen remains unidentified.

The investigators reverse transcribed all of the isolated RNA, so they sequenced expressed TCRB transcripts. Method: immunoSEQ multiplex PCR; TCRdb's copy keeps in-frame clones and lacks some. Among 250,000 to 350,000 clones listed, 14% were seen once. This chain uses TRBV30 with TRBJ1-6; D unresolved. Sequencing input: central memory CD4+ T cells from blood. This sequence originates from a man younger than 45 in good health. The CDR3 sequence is CAWRGGGSYNSPLHF. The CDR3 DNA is TGTGCCTGGAGGGGCGGCGGCTCCTATAATTCACCCCTCCACTTT.